This TCR beta chain is drawn from a study of blood T cell repertoires in COVID-19. Participant-given clinical history determined each cohort assignment. TCRdb's copy holds only in-frame clones and misses some; the assay was immunoSEQ multiplex PCR. The sample records approximately 260,000 clones, about 86% being singletons. Germline V gene lookup returns CDR1 SGHDN and CDR2 FVKESK. V trimming: 3 bases; J trimming: 10 bases; junction bases outside the gene matches: 19. There are 18 residues in the CDR3. The material sequenced was PBMCs or T cells enriched from blood (not recorded which). This rearrangement joins TRBV14 to TRBJ2-1; 9 nucleotides line up with TRBD1. This receptor was obtained from a man aged 25 to 45 with acute COVID-19. The CDR3 nucleotides read TGTGCCAGCAGCCATTCCGGGACAGGGATTCCAGGGGATGAGGAGCAGTTCTTC. Encoded protein: CASSHSGTGIPGDEEQFF.